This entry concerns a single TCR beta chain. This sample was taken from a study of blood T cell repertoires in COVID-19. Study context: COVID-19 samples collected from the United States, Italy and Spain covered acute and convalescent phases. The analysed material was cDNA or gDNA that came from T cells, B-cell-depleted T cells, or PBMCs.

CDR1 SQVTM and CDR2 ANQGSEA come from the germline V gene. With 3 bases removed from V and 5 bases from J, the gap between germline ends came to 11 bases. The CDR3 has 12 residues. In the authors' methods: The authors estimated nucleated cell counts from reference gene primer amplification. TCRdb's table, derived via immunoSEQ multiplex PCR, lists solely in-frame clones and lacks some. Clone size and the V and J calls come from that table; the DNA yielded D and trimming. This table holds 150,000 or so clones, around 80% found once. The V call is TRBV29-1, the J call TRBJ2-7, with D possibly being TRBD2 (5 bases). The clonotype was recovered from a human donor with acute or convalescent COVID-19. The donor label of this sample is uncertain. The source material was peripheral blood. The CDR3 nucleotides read TGCAGCGTTGATGTGTCGGGAAACGAGCAGTACTTC. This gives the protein CSVDVSGNEQYF.